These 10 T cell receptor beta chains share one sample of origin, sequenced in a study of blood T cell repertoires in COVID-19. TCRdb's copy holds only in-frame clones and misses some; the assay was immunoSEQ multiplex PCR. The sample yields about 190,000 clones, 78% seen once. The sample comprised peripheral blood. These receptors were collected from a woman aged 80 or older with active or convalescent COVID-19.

The CDR3 DNA reads TGTGCCAGCAGACGAGACACGTTAGAGACCCAGTACTTC. Its protein product is CASRRDTLETQYF. The chain links TRBV12-3 or TRBV12-4 to TRBJ2-5, with no clear D. The CDR3 extends over 13 amino acids. V shed 6 bases and J shed 4 bases, with 12 bases lying between them.

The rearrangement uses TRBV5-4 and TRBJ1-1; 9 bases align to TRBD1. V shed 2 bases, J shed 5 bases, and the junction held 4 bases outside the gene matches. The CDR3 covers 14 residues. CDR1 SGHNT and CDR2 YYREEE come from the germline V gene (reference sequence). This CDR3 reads CASSLLGTGTEAFF. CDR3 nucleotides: TGTGCCAGCAGCTTACTGGGGACAGGGACTGAAGCTTTCTTT.

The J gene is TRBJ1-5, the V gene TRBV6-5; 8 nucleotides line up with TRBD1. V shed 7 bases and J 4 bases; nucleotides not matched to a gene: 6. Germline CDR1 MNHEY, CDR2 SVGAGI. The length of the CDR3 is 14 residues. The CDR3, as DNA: TGTGCCAGCAACAAGGACAGGGTAAATCAGCCCCAGCATTTT. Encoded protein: CASNKDRVNQPQHF.

The CDR3 loop is CASQGNTIYF. The DNA for the CDR3 is TGTGCCAGCCAAGGAAACACCATATATTTT. This sequence joins TRBV12-3 or TRBV12-4 and TRBJ1-3, with unresolved D. Between the trimmed V and J ends, which lost 8 bases and 4 bases, there was a span of 3 bases. This CDR3 spans 10 amino acids.

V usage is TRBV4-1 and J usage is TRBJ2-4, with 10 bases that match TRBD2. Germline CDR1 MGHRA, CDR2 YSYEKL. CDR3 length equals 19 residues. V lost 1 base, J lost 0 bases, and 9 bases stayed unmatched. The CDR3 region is CASSQVPLSGGLAKNIQYF. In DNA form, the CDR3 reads TGCGCCAGCAGCCAAGTCCCCCTTAGCGGGGGGCTAGCCAAAAACATTCAGTACTTC.

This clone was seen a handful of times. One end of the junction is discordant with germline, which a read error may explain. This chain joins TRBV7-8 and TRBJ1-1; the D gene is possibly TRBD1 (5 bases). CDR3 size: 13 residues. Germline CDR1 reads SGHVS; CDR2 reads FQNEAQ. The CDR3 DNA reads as TGTGCCAGCAGCTTCGCAGGGAACCCTGAAGCTTTCTTT. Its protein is CASSFAGNPEAFF.

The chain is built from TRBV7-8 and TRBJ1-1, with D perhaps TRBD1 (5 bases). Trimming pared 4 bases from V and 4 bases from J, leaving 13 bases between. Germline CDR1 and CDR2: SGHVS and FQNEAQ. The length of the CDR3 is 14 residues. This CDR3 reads CASSWGLLPTEAFF. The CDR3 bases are TGTGCCAGCAGCTGGGGACTTCTGCCCACTGAAGCTTTCTTT.

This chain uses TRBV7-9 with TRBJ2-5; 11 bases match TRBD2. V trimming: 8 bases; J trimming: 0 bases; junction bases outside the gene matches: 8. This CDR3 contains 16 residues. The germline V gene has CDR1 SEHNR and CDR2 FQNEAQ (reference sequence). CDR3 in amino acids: CASRPGLADHQETQYF. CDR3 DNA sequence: TGTGCCAGCCGCCCGGGACTAGCGGATCACCAAGAGACCCAGTACTTC.

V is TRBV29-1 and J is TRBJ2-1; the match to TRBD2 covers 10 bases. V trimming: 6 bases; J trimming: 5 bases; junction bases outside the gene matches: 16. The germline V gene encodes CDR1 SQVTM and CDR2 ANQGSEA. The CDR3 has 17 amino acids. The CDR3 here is CSVIPAERGGLNNEQFF. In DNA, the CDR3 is TGCAGCGTAATACCTGCCGAGCGGGGGGGACTTAACAATGAGCAGTTCTTC.

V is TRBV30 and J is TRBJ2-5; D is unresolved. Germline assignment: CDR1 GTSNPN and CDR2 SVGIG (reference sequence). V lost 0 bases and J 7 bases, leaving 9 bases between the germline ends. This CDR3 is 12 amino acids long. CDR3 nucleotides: TGTGCCTGGAGTGTACCTGCAGGGACCCAGTACTTC. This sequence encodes CAWSVPAGTQYF.